This T cell receptor beta chain was sequenced for a study of radiation and T cells in renal cell carcinoma. Overall study results and limits: Pretreatment tumor biopsies were lacking, so baseline clonotypes are unknown. Top tumor clonotypes rose in blood 2 weeks post-radiation, then contracted.

Sequenced by immunoSEQ multiplex PCR; TCRdb stores in-frame clones only, minus some. The sample consists of tens of thousands of clones, about 84% of them appearing once. This clone occurred once. The antigen is undetermined. The sample's time point: blood 2 weeks post-SBRT. Treatment noted: 15 Gy SBRT to primary tumor, nephrectomy 4 weeks later. The CDR3 runs 16 residues. Deletions cut 7 bases from V and 4 bases from J, with 23 bases between. The germline V gene encodes CDR1 MRHNA and CDR2 SNTAGT. This material consisted of blood, taken from a patient whose treatment included radiotherapy and nephrectomy. This receptor was taken from a man in his sixties with renal cell carcinoma. The chain carries TRBV6-4 and TRBJ2-7; D is possibly TRBD1 or TRBD2 (5 bases each). CDR3 sequence reads: CASITLGDPRPYEQYF. CDR3 bases: TGTGCCAGCATTACCTTGGGGGACCCGAGGCCTTACGAGCAGTACTTC.